This T cell receptor beta chain came from a study of blood T cells in healthy people across ages. CDR1 is MGHRA and CDR2 is YSYEKL in the germline V gene. The CDR3 is 15 residues long. Deletions cut 7 bases from V and 1 base from J, with 16 bases between. Together with a sample-barcoded 5' primer, a J-beta primer mix was included in a second PCR lasting roughly 6 to 12 cycles. From the 5' RACE reads, TCRdb called clonotypes with MiXCR, one entry per CDR3 protein. Of about 1.4 million distinct CDR3 sequences listed, around 59% were seen once; the top ten hold about 6.7%. The TCR sequence derives from a man between 18 and 35 years old in good health. The J gene is TRBJ1-2, the V gene TRBV4-1; tentatively, D is TRBD1 (5 bases). Sequenced: blood. This CDR3 is CASNPLRGDNYGYTF. The CDR3 nucleotides read TGCGCCAGCAACCCACTCCGGGGGGATAACTATGGCTACACCTTC.